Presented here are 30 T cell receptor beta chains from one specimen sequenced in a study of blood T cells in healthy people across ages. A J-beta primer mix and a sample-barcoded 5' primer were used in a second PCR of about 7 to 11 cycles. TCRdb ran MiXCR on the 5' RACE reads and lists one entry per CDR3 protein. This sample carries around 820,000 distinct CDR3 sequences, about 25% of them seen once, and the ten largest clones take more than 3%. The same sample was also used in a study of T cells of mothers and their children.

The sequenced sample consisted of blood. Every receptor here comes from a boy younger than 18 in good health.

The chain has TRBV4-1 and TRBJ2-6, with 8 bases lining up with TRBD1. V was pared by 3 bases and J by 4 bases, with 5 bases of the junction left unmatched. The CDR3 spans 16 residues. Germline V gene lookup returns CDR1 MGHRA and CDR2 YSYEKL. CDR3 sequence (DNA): TGCGCCAGCAGCCATTTGACAGGGGCAGGGGCCAACGTCCTGACTTTC. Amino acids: CASSHLTGAGANVLTF.

The CDR3 loop reads CASSRAGTGSYNEQFF. DNA of the CDR3: TGCGCCAGCAGTCGCGCCGGGACGGGCTCCTACAATGAGCAGTTCTTC. V usage is TRBV4-3 and J usage is TRBJ2-1; the D gene could be TRBD1 or TRBD2 (5 bases each). With 6 bases removed from V and 0 bases from J, the gap between germline ends came to 15 bases. The CDR3 sequence is 16 residues long. Germline CDR1 reads LGHNA; CDR2 reads YSLEER.

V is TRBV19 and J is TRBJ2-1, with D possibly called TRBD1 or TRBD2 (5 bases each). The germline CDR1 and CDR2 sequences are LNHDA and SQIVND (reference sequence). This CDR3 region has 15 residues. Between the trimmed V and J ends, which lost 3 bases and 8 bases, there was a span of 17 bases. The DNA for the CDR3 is TGTGCCAGTAGTATGCGACCGTGGGACCGAGATGAGCAGTTCTTC. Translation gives CASSMRPWDRDEQFF. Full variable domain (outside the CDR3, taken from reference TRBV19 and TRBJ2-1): DGGITQSPKYLFRKEGQNVTLSCEQNLNHDAMYWYRQDPGQGLRLIYYSQIVNDFQKGDIAEGYSVSREKKESFPLTVTSAQKNPTAFYLCASSMRPWDRDEQFFGPGTRLTVL.

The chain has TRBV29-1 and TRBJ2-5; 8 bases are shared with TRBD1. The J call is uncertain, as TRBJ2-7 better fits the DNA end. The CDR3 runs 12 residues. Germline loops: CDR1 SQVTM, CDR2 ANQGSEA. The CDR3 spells CSVLDRGDEQYF. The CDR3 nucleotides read TGCAGCGTACTTGACAGGGGCGACGAGCAGTACTTC.

CDR3 nucleotide sequence: TGCGCCAGCAGCCAGGGGAGGGGGGAAGAAGAGCAGTACTTC. Translated: CASSQGRGEEEQYF. The genes are TRBV5-1 and TRBJ2-5; D possibly corresponds to TRBD2 (7 bases). The CDR3 runs 14 residues. V lost 4 bases and J 11 bases, leaving 21 bases between the germline ends. The germline gives CDR1 SGHRS, CDR2 YFSETQ. Full variable domain (remainder filled in from reference TRBV5-1 and TRBJ2-5): KAGVTQTPRYLIKTRGQQVTLSCSPISGHRSVSWYQQTPGQGLQFLFEYFSETQRNKGNFPGRFSGRQFSNSRSEMNVSTLELGDSALYLCASSQGRGEEEQYFGPGTRLLVL.

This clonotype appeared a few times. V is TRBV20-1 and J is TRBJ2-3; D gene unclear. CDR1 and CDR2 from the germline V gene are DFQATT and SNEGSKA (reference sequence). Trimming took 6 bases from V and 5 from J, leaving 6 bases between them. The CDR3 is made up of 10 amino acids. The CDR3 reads CSAALDTQYF. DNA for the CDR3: TGCAGTGCCGCACTAGATACGCAGTATTTT.

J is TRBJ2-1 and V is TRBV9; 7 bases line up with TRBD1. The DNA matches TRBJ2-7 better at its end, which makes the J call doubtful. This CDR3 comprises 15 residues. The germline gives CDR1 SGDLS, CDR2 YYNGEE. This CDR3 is CASSVGVGQGDEQYF. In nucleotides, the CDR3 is TGTGCCAGCAGCGTAGGGGTGGGGCAGGGGGACGAGCAGTACTTC.

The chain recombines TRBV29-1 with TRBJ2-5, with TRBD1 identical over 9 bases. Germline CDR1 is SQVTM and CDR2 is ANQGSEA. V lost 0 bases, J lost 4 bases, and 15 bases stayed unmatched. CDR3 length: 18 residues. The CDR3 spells CSVEDWARDRVWIETQYF. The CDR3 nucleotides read TGCAGCGTTGAAGATTGGGCCCGGGACAGGGTATGGATAGAGACCCAGTACTTC.

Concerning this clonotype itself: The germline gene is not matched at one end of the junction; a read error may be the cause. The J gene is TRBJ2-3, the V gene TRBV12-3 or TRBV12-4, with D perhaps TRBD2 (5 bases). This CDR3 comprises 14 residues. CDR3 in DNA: TGTGCCAGCAGTAGCAGAGGGAGCACAGATGCGCAGTATTTT. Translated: CASSSRGSTDAQYF.

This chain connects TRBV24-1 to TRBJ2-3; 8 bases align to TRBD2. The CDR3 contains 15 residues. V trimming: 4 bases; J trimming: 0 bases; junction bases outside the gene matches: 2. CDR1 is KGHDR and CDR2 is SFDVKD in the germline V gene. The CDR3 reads CATSEAGASTDTQYF. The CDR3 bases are TGTGCCACCAGTGAAGCGGGAGCTAGCACAGATACGCAGTATTTT.

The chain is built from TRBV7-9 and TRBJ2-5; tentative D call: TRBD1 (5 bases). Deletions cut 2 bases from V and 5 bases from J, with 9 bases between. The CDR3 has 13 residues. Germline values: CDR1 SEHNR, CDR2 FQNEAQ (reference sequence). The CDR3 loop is CASSLNSGETQYF. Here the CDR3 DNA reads TGTGCCAGCAGCTTAAACTCAGGGGAGACCCAGTACTTC.

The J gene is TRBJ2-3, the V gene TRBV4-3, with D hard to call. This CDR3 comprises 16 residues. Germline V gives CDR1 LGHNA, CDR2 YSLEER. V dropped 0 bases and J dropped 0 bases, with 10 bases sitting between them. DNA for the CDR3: TGCGCCAGCAGCCAAGAATTAGTGCCTAGCACAGATACGCAGTATTTT. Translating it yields CASSQELVPSTDTQYF.

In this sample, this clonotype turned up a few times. CDR3 nucleotides: TGCGCCAGCAGTCAGGGTTGGGACAAAAACATTCAGTACTTC. It yields the protein CASSQGWDKNIQYF. This chain uses TRBV5-1 with TRBJ2-4; D might be TRBD1 (5 bases). This CDR3 has 14 amino acids. The germline V and J ends were trimmed by 5 bases and 3 bases, with 12 bases remaining between them. The germline CDR1 and CDR2 sequences are SGHRS and YFSETQ.

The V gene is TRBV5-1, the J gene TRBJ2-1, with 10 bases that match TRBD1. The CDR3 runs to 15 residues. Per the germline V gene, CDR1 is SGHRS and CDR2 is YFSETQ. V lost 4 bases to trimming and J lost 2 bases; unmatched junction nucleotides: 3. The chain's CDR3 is CASSTGQGAYNEQFF. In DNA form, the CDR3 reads TGCGCCAGCAGCACCGGACAGGGGGCCTACAATGAGCAGTTCTTC.

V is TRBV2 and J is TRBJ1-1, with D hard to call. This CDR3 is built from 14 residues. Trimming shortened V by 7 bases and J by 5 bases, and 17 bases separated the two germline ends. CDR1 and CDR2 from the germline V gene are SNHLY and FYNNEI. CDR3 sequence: CASTLLGGATEAFF. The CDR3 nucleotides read TGTGCCAGCACCCTACTAGGAGGCGCGACTGAAGCTTTCTTT.

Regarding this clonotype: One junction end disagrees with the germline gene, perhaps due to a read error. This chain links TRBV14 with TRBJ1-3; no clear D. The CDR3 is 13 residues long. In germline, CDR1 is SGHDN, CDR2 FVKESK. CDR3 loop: CTSSEQSGNTIYF. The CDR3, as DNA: TGTACCAGCAGCGAACAGTCTGGAAACACCATATATTTT.

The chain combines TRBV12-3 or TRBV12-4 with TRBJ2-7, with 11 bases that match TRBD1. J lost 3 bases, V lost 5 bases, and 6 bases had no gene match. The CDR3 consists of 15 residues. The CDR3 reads CASSPGTGGVYEQYF. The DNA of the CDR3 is TGTGCCAGCAGTCCGGGGACAGGGGGAGTCTACGAGCAGTACTTC.

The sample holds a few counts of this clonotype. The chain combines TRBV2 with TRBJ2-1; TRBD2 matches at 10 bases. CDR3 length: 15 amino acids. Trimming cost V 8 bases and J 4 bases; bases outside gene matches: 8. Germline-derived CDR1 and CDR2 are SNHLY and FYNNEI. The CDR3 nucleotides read TGTGCCAGCCAGGGCACTAGCGGGAAGTACAATGAGCAGTTCTTC. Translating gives CASQGTSGKYNEQFF.

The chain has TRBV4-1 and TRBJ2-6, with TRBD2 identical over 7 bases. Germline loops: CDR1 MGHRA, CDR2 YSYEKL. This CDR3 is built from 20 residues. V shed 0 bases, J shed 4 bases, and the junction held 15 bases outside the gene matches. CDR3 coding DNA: TGCGCCAGCAGCCAAGACGGGTTGGGCGGGAGTAGATCCGGGGCCAACGTCCTGACTTTC. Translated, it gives CASSQDGLGGSRSGANVLTF.

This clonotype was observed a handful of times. DNA for the CDR3: TGTGCCATCACCCGGCAGCCGGATGGGCGATCTGAAGCTTTCTTT. As protein: CAITRQPDGRSEAFF. J is TRBJ1-1 and V is TRBV12-3 or TRBV12-4; D remains ambiguous. The CDR3 is made up of 15 amino acids. Trimming left V 10 bases short and J 6 bases short, with 24 bases between.

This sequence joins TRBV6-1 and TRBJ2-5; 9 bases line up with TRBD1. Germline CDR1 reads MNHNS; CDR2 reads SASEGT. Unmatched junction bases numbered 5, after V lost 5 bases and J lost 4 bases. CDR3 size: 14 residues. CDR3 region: CASSRTGAPETQYF. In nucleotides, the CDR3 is TGTGCCAGCAGTCGGACAGGGGCGCCAGAGACCCAGTACTTC.

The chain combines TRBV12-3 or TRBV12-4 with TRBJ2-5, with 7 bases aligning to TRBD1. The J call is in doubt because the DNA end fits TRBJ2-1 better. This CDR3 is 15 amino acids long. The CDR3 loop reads CASSPGGRTGNEQFF. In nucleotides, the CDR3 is TGTGCCAGCAGCCCAGGGGGTCGTACTGGCAATGAGCAGTTCTTC.

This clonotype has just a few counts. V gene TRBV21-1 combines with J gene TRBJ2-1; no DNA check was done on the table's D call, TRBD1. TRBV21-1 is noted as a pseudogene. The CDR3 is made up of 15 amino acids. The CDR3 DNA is TGTGCCAGCAGCAACAGGGAAACTAACTACAATGAGCAGTTCTTC. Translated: CASSNRETNYNEQFF.

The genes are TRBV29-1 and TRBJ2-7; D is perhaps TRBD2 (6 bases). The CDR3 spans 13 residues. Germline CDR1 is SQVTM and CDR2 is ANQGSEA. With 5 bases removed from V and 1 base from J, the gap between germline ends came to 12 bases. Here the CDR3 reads CSVLEGLSYEQYF. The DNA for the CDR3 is TGCAGCGTTCTGGAGGGCTTATCCTACGAGCAGTACTTC.

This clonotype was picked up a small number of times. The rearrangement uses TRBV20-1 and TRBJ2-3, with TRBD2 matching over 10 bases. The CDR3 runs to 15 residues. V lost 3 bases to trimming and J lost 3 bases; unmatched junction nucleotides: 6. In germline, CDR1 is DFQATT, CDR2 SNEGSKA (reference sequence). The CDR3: CSASLAGDFTDTQYF. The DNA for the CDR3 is TGCAGTGCTAGCCTAGCGGGGGATTTTACAGATACGCAGTATTTT.

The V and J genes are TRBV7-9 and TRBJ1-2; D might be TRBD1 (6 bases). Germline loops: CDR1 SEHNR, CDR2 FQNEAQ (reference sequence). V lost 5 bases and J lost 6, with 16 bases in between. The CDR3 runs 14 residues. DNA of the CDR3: TGTGCCAGCAGCCCCACGGACAGAGCCGATGGCTACACCTTC. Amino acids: CASSPTDRADGYTF.

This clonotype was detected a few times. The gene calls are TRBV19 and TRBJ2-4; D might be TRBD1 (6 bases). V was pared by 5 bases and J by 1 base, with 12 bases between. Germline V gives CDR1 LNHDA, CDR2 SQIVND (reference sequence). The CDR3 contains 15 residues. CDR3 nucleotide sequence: TGTGCCAGTAGTCCCCGGACAGTCGCCAAAAACATTCAGTACTTC. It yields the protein CASSPRTVAKNIQYF.

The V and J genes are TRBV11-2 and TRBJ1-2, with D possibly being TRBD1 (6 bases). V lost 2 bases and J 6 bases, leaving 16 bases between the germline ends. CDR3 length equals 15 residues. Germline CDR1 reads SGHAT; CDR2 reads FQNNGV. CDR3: CASSLKGDLGHGYTF. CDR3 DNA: TGTGCCAGCAGCTTAAAGGGGGACCTAGGGCATGGCTACACCTTC.

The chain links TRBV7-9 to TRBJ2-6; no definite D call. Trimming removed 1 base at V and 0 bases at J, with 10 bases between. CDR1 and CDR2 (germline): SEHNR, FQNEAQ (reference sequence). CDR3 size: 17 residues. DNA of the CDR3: TGTGCCAGCAGCTTAGGGTCGAGTGCCTCTGGGGCCAACGTCCTGACTTTC. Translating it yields CASSLGSSASGANVLTF.

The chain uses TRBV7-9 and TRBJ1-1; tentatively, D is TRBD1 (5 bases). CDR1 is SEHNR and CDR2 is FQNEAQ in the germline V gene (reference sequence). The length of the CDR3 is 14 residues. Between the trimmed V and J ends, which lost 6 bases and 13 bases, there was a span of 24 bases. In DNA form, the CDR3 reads TGTGCCAGCAGTTCCCCGGCGGGGGGACCAAGGGGTTTCTTT. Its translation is CASSSPAGGPRGFF.